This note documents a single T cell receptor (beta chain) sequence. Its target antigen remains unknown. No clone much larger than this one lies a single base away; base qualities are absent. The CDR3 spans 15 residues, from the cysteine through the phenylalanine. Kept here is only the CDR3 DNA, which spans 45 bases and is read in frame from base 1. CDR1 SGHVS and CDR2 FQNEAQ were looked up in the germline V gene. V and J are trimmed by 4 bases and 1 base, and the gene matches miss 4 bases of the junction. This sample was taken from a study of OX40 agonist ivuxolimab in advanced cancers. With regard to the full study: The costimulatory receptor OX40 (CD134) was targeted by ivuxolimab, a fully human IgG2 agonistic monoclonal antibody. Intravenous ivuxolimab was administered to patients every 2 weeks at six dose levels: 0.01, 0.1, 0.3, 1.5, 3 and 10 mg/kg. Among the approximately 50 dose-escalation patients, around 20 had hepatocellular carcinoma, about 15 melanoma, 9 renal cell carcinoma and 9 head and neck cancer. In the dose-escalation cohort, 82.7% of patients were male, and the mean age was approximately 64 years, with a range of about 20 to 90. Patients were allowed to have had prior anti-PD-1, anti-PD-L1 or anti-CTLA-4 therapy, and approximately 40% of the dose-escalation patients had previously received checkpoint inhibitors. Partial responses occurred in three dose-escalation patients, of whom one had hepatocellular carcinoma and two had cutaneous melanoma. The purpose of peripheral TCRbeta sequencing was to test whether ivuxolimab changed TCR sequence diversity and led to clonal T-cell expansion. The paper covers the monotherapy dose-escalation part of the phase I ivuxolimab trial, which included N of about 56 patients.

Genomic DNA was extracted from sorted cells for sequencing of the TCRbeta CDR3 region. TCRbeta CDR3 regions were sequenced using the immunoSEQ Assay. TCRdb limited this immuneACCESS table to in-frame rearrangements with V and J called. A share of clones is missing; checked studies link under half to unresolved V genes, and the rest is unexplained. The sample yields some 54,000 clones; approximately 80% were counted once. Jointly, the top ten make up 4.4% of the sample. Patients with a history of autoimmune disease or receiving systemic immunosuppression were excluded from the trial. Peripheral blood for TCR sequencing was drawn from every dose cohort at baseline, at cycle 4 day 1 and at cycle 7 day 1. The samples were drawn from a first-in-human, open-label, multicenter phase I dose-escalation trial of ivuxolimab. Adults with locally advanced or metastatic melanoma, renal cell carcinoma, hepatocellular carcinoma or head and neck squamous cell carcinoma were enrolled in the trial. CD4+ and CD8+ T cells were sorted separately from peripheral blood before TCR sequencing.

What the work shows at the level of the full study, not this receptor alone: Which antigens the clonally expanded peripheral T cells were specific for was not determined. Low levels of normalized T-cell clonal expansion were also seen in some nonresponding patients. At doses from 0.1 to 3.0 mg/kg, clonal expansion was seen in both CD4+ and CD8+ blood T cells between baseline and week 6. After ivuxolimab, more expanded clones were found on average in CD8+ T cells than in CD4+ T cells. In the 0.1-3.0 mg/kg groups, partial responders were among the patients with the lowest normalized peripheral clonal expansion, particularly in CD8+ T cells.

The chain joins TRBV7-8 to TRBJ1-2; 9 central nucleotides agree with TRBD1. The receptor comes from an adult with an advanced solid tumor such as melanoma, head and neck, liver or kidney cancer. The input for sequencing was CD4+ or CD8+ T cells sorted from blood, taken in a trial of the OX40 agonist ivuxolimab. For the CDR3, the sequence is CASSSPGQGNYGYTF. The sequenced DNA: TGTGCCAGCAGCTCTCCGGGACAGGGTAACTATGGCTACACCTTC.